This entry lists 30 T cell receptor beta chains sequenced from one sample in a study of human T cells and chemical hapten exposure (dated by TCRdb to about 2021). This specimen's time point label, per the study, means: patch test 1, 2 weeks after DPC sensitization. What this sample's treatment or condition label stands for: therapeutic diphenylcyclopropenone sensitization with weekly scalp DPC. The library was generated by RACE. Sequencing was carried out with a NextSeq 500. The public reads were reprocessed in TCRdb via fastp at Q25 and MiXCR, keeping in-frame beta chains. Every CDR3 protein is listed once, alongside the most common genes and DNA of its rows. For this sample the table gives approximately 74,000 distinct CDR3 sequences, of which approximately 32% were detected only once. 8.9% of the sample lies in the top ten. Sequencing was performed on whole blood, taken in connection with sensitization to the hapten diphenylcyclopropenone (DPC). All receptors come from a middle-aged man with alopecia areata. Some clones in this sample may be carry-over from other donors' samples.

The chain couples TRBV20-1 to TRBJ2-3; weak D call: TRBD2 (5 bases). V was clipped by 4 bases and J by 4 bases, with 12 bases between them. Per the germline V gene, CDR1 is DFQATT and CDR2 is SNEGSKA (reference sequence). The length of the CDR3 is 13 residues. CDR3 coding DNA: TGCAGTGCTAAAATAGCGACCTCAGATACGCAGTATTTT. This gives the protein CSAKIATSDTQYF.

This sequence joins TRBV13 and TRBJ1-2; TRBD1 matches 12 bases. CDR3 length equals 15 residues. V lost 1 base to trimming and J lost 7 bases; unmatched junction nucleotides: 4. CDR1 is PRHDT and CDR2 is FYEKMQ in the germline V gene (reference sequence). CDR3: CASSLEGQGATGYTF. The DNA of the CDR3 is TGTGCCAGCAGCTTAGAGGGACAGGGGGCGACTGGCTACACCTTC.

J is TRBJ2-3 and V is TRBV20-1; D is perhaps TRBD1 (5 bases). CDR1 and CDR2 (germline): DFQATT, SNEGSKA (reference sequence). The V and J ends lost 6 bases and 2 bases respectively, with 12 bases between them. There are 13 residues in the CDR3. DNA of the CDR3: TGCAGTGCCACAGGACCGGACACAGATACGCAGTATTTT. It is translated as CSATGPDTDTQYF.

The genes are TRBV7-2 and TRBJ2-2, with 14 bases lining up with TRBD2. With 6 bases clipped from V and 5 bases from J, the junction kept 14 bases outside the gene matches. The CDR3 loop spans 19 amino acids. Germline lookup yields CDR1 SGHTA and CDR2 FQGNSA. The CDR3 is CASSSTSGRARGWTGELFF. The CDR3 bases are TGTGCCAGCAGTTCGACTAGCGGGAGGGCCCGCGGTTGGACCGGGGAGCTGTTTTTT.

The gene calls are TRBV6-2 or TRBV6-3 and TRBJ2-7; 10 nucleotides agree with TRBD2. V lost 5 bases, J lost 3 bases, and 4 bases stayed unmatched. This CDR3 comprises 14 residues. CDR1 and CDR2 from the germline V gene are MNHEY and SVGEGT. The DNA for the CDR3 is TGTGCCAGCAGTCTGGGACTAGCGCACTACGAGCAGTACTTC. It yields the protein CASSLGLAHYEQYF.

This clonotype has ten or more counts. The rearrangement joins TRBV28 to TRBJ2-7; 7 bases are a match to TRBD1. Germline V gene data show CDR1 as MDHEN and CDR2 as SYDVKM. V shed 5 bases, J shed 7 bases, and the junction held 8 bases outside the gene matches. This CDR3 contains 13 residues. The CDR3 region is CASSLRGLGEQYF. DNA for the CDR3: TGTGCCAGCAGTCTTAGGGGGCTTGGTGAGCAGTACTTC.

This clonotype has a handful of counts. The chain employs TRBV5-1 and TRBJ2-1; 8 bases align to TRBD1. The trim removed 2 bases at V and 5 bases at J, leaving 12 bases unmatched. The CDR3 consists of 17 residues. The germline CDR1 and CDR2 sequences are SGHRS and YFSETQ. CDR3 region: CASSFPTTGTGNNEQFF. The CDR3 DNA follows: TGCGCCAGCAGCTTCCCAACGACCGGGACAGGCAACAATGAGCAGTTCTTC.

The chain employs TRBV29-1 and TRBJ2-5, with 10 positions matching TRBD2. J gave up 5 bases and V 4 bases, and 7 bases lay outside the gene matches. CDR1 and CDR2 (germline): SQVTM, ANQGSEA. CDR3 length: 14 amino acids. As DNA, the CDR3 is TGCAGCGTTGCTGAGGGTAGCGGGAGGGAGACCCAGTACTTC. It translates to CSVAEGSGRETQYF.

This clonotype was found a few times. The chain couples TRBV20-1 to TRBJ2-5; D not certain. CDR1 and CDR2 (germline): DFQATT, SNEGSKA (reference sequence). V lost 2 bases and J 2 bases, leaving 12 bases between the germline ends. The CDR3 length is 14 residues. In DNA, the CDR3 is TGCAGTGCTAGACTATCCACACAGCAAGAGACCCAGTACTTC. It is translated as CSARLSTQQETQYF.

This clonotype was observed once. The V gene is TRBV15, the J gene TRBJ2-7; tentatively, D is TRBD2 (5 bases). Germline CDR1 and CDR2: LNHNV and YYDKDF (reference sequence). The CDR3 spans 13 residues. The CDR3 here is CATGGSFSYEQYF. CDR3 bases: TGTGCTACCGGAGGTTCCTTCTCCTACGAGCAGTACTTC.

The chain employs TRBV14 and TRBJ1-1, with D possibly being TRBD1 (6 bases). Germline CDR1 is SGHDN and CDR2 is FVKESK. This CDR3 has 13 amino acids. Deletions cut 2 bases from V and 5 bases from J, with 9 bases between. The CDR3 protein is CASSQQGITEAFF. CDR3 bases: TGTGCCAGCAGCCAACAGGGGATAACTGAAGCTTTCTTT. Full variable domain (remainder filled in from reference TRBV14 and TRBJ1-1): EAGVTQFPSHSVIEKGQTVTLRCDPISGHDNLYWYRRVMGKEIKFLLHFVKESKQDESGMPNNRFLAERTGGTYSTLKVQPAELEDSGVYFCASSQQGITEAFFGQGTRLTVV.

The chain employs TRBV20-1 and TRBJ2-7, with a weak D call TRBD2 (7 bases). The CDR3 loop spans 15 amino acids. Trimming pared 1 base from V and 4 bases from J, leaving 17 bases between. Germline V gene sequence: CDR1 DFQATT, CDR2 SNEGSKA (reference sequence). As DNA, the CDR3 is TGCAGTGCTAGAGCCCTCCGAGGGAGGGGGTACGAGCAGTACTTC. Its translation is CSARALRGRGYEQYF.

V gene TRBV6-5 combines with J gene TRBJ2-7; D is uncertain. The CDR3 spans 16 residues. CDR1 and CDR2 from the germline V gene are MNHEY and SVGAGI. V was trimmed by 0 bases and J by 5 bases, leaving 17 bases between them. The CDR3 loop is CASSYSGHNPFHEQYF. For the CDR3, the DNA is TGTGCCAGCAGTTACTCTGGGCATAACCCCTTCCACGAGCAGTACTTC.

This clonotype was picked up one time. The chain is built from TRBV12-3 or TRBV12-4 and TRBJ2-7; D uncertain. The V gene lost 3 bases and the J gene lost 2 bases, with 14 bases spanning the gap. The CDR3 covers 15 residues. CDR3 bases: TGTGCCAGCAGTTTGAGTGGACGTGGGACCTACGAGCAGTACTTC. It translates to CASSLSGRGTYEQYF.

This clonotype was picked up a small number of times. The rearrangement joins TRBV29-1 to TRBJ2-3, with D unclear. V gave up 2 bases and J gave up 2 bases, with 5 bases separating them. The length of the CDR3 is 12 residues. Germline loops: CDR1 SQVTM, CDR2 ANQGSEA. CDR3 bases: TGCAGCGTTGAACAAGACACAGATACGCAGTATTTT. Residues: CSVEQDTDTQYF.

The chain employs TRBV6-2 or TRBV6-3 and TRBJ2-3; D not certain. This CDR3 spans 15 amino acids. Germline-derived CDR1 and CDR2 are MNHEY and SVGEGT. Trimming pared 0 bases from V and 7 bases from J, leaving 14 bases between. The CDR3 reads CASSYSLDDINTQYF. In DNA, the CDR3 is TGTGCCAGCAGTTACTCCTTGGATGATATAAATACGCAGTATTTT.

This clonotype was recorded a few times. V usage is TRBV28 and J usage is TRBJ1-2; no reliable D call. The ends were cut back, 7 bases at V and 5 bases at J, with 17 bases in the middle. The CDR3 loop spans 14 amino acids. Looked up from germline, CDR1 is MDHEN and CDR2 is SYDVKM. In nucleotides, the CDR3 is TGTGCCAGCAATCCCGGAGGTAGTGGATATGGCTACACCTTC. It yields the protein CASNPGGSGYGYTF.

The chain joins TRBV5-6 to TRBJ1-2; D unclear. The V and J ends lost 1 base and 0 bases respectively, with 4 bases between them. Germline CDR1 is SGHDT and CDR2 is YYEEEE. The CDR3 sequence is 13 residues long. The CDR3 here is CASSLPANYGYTF. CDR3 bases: TGTGCCAGCAGCTTGCCAGCTAACTATGGCTACACCTTC.

The CDR3: CASSLLARLSNQPQHF. DNA of the CDR3: TGTGCCAGCAGTTTATTGGCCAGGCTTAGCAATCAGCCCCAGCATTTT. The J gene is TRBJ1-5, the V gene TRBV28; D call uncertain. Trimming took 1 base from V and 0 from J, leaving 10 bases between them. Germline CDR1 MDHEN, CDR2 SYDVKM. CDR3 length: 16 amino acids.

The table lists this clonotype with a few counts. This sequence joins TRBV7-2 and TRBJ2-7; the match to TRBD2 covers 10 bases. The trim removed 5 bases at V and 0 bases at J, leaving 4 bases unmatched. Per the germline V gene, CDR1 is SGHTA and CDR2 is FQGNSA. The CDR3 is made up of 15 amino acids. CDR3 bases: TGTGCCAGCAGCGTCGGGACTAGCGACTCCTACGAGCAGTACTTC. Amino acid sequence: CASSVGTSDSYEQYF.

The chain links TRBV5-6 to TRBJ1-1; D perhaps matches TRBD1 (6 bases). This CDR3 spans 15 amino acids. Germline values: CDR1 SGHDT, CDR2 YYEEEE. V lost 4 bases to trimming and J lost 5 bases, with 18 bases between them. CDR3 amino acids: CASSKEPGARTEAFF. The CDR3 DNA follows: TGTGCCAGCAGCAAGGAACCAGGGGCGAGGACTGAAGCTTTCTTT.

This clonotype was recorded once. The CDR3 DNA is TGTGCCAGCAGCCCCCGGAGCGGCCCCTACGAGCAGTACTTC. Amino acids: CASSPRSGPYEQYF. This chain joins TRBV7-2 and TRBJ2-7; D perhaps matches TRBD2 (5 bases). Trimming left V 5 bases short and J 2 bases short, with 13 bases between. Germline CDR1 reads SGHTA; CDR2 reads FQGNSA. This CDR3 region has 14 residues.

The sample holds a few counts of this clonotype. The CDR3 loop is CSATGSGAWEETQYF. The CDR3 region has the DNA TGCAGTGCAACCGGGTCGGGAGCATGGGAAGAGACCCAGTACTTC. The chain recombines TRBV20-1 with TRBJ2-5, with D maybe TRBD2 (6 bases). The germline V and J ends were trimmed by 6 bases and 3 bases, with 20 bases remaining between them. The CDR3 loop spans 15 amino acids. Germline lookup yields CDR1 DFQATT and CDR2 SNEGSKA (reference sequence).

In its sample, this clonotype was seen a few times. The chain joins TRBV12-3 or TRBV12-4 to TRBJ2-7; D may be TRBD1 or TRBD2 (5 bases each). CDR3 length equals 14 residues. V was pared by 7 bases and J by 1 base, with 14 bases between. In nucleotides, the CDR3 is TGTGCCAGCACCCGGAGAGGGGTATCCTACGAGCAGTACTTC. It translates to CASTRRGVSYEQYF.

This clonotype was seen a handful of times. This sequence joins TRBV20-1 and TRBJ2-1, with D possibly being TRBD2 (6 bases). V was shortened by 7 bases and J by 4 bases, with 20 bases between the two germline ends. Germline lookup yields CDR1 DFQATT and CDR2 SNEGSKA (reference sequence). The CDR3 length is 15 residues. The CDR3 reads CSVSKRVSIYNEQFF. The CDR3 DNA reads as TGCAGTGTTTCGAAGCGGGTCTCGATTTACAATGAGCAGTTCTTC.

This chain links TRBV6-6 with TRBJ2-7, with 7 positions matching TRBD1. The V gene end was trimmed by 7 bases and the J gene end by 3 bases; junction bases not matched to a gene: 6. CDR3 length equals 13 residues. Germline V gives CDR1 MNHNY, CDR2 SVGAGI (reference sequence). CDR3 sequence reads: CASINRDSYEQYF. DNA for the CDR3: TGTGCCAGCATTAACAGGGACAGCTACGAGCAGTACTTC.

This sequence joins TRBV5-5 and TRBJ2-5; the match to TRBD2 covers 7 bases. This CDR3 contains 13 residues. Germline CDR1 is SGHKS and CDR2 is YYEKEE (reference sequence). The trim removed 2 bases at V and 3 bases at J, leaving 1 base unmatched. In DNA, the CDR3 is TGTGCCAGCAGCTTCGCGGGAGAAGAGACCCAGTACTTC. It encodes CASSFAGEETQYF.

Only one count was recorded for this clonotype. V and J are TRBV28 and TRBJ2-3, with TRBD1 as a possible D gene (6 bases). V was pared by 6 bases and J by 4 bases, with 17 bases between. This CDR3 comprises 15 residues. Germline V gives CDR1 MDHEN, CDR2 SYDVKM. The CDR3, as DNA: TGTGCCAGCAGCTCCCACGGACAGCAGGCAGATACGCAGTATTTT. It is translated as CASSSHGQQADTQYF.

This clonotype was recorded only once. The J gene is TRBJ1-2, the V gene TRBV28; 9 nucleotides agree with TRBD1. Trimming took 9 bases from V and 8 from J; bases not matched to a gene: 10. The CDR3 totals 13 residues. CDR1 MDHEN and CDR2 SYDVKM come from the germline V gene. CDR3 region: CASLPGTGKGYTF. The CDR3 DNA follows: TGTGCCAGTTTACCCGGGACAGGGAAGGGCTACACCTTC.

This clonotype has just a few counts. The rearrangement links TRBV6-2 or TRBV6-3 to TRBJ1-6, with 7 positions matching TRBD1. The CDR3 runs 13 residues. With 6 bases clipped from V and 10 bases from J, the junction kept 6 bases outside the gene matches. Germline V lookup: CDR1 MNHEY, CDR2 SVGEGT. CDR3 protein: CASRPDRASPLHF. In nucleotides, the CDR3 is TGTGCCAGCAGACCCGACAGGGCGTCACCCCTCCACTTT.